Following are 18 T cell receptor beta chains from one sample sequenced in a study of T cells in Graves' hyperthyroidism and ophthalmopathy. The source material, RNA transcripts, was used to amplify TCR beta CDR3 regions. First-round RT-PCR with HTBI primers amplified the TCR CDR3 region. TCRdb reprocessed the multiplex PCR reads with MiXCR, giving one entry per CDR3 protein. The table shows 360,000 or so distinct CDR3 sequences, with about a fifth occurring only once. The sample consisted of blood. These receptors came from a woman between 18 and 29 years old with Graves' hyperthyroidism.

This clonotype was observed at least ten times. The chain uses TRBV2 and TRBJ2-5, with TRBD2 matching over 9 bases. CDR1 is SNHLY, CDR2 FYNNEI, per germline. CDR3 length equals 14 residues. With 8 bases clipped from V and 4 bases from J, the junction kept 8 bases outside the gene matches. The CDR3 sequence is CASGLAGRGETQYF. As DNA, the CDR3 is TGTGCCAGCGGGCTAGCGGGGAGGGGAGAGACCCAGTACTTC.

DNA of the CDR3: TGTGCCAGCAGTGGGGGACGGAAGGTTGCTGGGGCCAACGTCCTGACTTTC. Translation: CASSGGRKVAGANVLTF. V and J are TRBV25-1 and TRBJ2-6; D might be TRBD1 or TRBD2, each matching 5 bases. Germline-derived CDR1 and CDR2 are MGHDK and SYGVNS. V lost 4 bases to trimming and J lost 2 bases, with 15 bases between them. The length of the CDR3 is 17 residues.

This clonotype came up many times. The chain recombines TRBV12-3 or TRBV12-4 with TRBJ1-2; D gene uncertain. CDR3 size: 14 residues. Trimming shortened V by 6 bases and J by 4 bases, and 15 bases separated the two germline ends. CDR3 residues: CASRPFGFLYGYTF. CDR3 bases: TGTGCCAGCAGGCCCTTTGGATTTCTCTATGGCTACACCTTC.

This clonotype was recorded at least ten times. The chain employs TRBV7-2 and TRBJ1-2; D unclear. This CDR3 is built from 13 residues. CDR1 is SGHTA and CDR2 is FQGNSA in the germline V gene. V dropped 5 bases and J dropped 4 bases, with 11 bases sitting between them. The CDR3, as DNA: TGTGCCAGCAGCCCCCTCGGGAGCTATGGCTACACCTTC. This sequence encodes CASSPLGSYGYTF.

The V gene is TRBV20-1, the J gene TRBJ1-2; D call uncertain. Deletions cut 0 bases from V and 2 bases from J, with 13 bases between. The CDR3 is 15 residues long. Looked up from germline, CDR1 is DFQATT and CDR2 is SNEGSKA (reference sequence). CDR3 in DNA: TGCAGTGCTAGAGATAATTTCAAGGGCAACTATGGCTACACCTTC. Its protein product is CSARDNFKGNYGYTF.

The table lists this clonotype with many counts. The chain joins TRBV6-1 to TRBJ2-7; D possibly corresponds to TRBD2 (7 bases). V was cut by 2 bases and J by 7 bases, with 18 bases left in between. In germline, CDR1 is MNHNS, CDR2 SASEGT. The CDR3 consists of 15 residues. The CDR3 sequence: CASSEWSEGGGEQYF. The CDR3 region has the DNA TGTGCCAGCAGTGAATGGAGCGAGGGGGGAGGGGAGCAGTACTTC.

This clonotype was counted many times. The rearrangement joins TRBV6-1 to TRBJ1-5; 8 nucleotides agree with TRBD1. The V gene end was trimmed by 5 bases and the J gene end by 7 bases; junction bases not matched to a gene: 16. The CDR3 is made up of 17 amino acids. Per the germline V gene, CDR1 is MNHNS and CDR2 is SASEGT. The CDR3 nucleotides are TGTGCCAGCAGTCGAAAGGACAGGGAACGACCTGGGCAGCCCCAGCATTTT. As protein: CASSRKDRERPGQPQHF.

In this sample, this clonotype turned up many times. The chain employs TRBV3-1 and TRBJ1-6; D gene unclear. V was clipped by 5 bases and J by 7 bases, with 9 bases between them. The CDR3 runs 13 residues. Germline assignment: CDR1 LGHDT and CDR2 YNNKEL (reference sequence). For the CDR3, the DNA is TGTGCCAGCAGCATCGAACAGAATTCACCCCTCCACTTT. Translating it yields CASSIEQNSPLHF.

This clonotype came up many times. The chain carries TRBV9 and TRBJ2-5; possibly TRBD2 for D (6 bases). Germline V lookup: CDR1 SGDLS, CDR2 YYNGEE. The CDR3 extends over 15 amino acids. Trimming removed 0 bases at V and 4 bases at J, with 13 bases between. DNA of the CDR3: TGTGCCAGCAGCGTAGACGGGCGGGGAGGAGAGACCCAGTACTTC. Translation gives CASSVDGRGGETQYF.

Notes on this clonotype: One junction end does not reproduce the germline sequence, and a read error may be involved. V usage is TRBV7-3 and J usage is TRBJ1-1, with TRBD1 as a possible D gene (6 bases). Germline V gene sequence: CDR1 SGHTA, CDR2 FQGTGA. CDR3 length equals 16 residues. This CDR3 is CASSLTGARGRTEACF. Here the CDR3 DNA reads TGTGCCAGCAGCTTAACGGGCGCCAGGGGAAGGACTGAAGCTTGCTTT.

This clonotype was seen at least ten times. The gene calls are TRBV27 and TRBJ1-2, with 10 positions matching TRBD1. This CDR3 has 14 residues. With 6 bases clipped from V and 7 bases from J, the junction kept 8 bases outside the gene matches. The V gene's germline CDR1 is MNHEY and CDR2 SMNVEV (reference sequence). For the CDR3, the DNA is TGTGCCAGCAGGCCGGGACAGGGGCTGGGTGGCTACACCTTC. Translated: CASRPGQGLGGYTF.

This clonotype was counted ten times or more. The chain is built from TRBV7-9 and TRBJ2-5; 7 bases agree with TRBD1. The CDR3 spans 12 residues. The ends lost 1 base at V and 11 bases at J; junction bases unmatched: 4. CDR1 SEHNR and CDR2 FQNEAQ come from the germline V gene (reference sequence). For the CDR3, the DNA is TGTGCCAGCAGCTTAGGATGGGACAGTCAGTACTTC. Encoded protein: CASSLGWDSQYF.

The V gene is TRBV6-5, the J gene TRBJ1-1, with unresolved D. CDR3 size: 14 residues. The germline CDR1 and CDR2 sequences are MNHEY and SVGAGI. V was cut by 2 bases and J by 3 bases, with 10 bases left in between. In DNA form, the CDR3 reads TGTGCCAGCAGTTACGTCAGTCCGTACACTGAAGCTTTCTTT. As protein: CASSYVSPYTEAFF.

This clonotype was picked up many times. V is TRBV12-3 or TRBV12-4 and J is TRBJ2-4; 10 nucleotides match TRBD2. The CDR3 spans 15 residues. The trim removed 3 bases at V and 6 bases at J, leaving 5 bases unmatched. The CDR3: CASSFPGLASNIQYF. For the CDR3, the DNA is TGTGCCAGCAGTTTCCCGGGACTAGCGTCAAACATTCAGTACTTC.

The rearrangement links TRBV2 to TRBJ1-1; the D gene is possibly TRBD1 (5 bases). This CDR3 has 15 residues. Trimming stripped 4 bases from V and 11 bases from J, with 23 bases between. Germline CDR1 SNHLY, CDR2 FYNNEI. The CDR3 coding sequence is TGTGCCAGCAGTGCGGTTGGGAACTTGGGGGGAAACGCTTTCTTT. This gives the protein CASSAVGNLGGNAFF.

This clonotype was found once. The chain combines TRBV19 with TRBJ1-1, with TRBD1 matching over 7 bases. The CDR3 is 15 residues long. V lost 2 bases, J lost 1 base, and 4 bases stayed unmatched. Germline CDR1 and CDR2: LNHDA and SQIVND (reference sequence). CDR3 loop: CASSIPDRSNTEAFF. The CDR3 DNA sequence: TGTGCCAGTAGTATACCGGACAGGTCGAACACTGAAGCTTTCTTT.

This rearrangement joins TRBV7-2 to TRBJ2-5; D may match TRBD1 or TRBD2 (6 bases each). V shed 3 bases and J shed 5 bases, with 13 bases lying between them. In germline, CDR1 is SGHTA, CDR2 FQGNSA. There are 14 residues in the CDR3. CDR3 bases: TGTGCCAGCAGCTTCCCGGGGGCGCCTGAGACCCAGTACTTC. Its translation is CASSFPGAPETQYF.

V usage is TRBV20-1 and J usage is TRBJ2-5; 12 positions agree with TRBD2. Germline loops: CDR1 DFQATT, CDR2 SNEGSKA (reference sequence). This CDR3 spans 14 amino acids. The V segment lost 6 bases and the J segment 6 bases; nucleotides outside the gene matches: 8. The CDR3 bases are TGCAGTGCATATACTAGCGGGAGGCGGAAGACCCAGTACTTC. This gives the protein CSAYTSGRRKTQYF.